This TCR beta chain was sequenced in a study of neurological immune-mediated disorders. This CDR3 is built from 15 residues. The ends were cut back, 0 bases at V and 4 bases at J, with 10 bases in the middle. Looked up from germline, CDR1 is SGDLS and CDR2 is YYNGEE. This clonotype was seen at least ten times. TCRdb passed the 5' RACE reads through MiXCR, listing each CDR3 protein once. The table lists roughly 38,000 distinct CDR3 sequences, around 6.8% of them singletons. The V gene is TRBV9, the J gene TRBJ2-2; D not resolved. The clonotype was recovered from a woman in her thirties or forties in good health. Source material: PBMCs. The CDR3 protein is CASSVGRSGTGELFF. Written as DNA, the CDR3 is TGTGCCAGCAGCGTAGGAAGGAGTGGCACCGGGGAGCTGTTTTTT.